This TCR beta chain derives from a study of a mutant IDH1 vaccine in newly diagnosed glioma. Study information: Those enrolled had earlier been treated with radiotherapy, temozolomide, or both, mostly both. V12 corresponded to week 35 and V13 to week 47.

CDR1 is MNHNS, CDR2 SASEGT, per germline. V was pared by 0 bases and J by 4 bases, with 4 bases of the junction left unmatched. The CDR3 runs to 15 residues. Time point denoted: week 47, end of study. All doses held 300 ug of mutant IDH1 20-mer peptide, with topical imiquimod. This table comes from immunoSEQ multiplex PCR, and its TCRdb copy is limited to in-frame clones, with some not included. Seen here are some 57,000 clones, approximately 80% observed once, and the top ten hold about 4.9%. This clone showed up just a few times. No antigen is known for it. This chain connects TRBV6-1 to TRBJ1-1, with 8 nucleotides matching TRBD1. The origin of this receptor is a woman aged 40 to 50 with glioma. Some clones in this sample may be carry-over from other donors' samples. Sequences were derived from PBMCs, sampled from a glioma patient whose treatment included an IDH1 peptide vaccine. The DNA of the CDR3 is TGTGCCAGCAGTGAAGCGGACAGGGTTGGCACTGAAGCTTTCTTT. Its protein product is CASSEADRVGTEAFF.